This TCR beta chain emerged from a study of T cell responses to AZD1222 COVID-19 vaccine. Broader study findings: Baseline seropositivity occurred in only a handful of AZD1222 recipients.

TCRdb keeps only in-frame clones here, not all; method: immunoSEQ multiplex PCR. The profile covers 80,000 to 90,000 clones, with approximately 88% appearing a single time and approximately 4.5% taken by the ten largest. Trimming stripped 0 bases from V and 3 bases from J, with 14 bases between. Germline CDR1 reads LGHDT; CDR2 reads YNNKEL (reference sequence). The CDR3 has 17 amino acids. For this clone: Its cognate antigen is unknown.

Specimen: peripheral blood, collected on day 0 of MenACWY control vaccination. The receptor was derived from an adult in good health. V and J are TRBV3-1 (or the pseudogene TRBV3-2) and TRBJ2-2; the D gene is possibly TRBD2 (5 bases). The CDR3 sequence is CASSQDLNGKYTGELFF. CDR3 DNA: TGTGCCAGCAGCCAAGATCTCAACGGGAAGTACACCGGGGAGCTGTTTTTT.